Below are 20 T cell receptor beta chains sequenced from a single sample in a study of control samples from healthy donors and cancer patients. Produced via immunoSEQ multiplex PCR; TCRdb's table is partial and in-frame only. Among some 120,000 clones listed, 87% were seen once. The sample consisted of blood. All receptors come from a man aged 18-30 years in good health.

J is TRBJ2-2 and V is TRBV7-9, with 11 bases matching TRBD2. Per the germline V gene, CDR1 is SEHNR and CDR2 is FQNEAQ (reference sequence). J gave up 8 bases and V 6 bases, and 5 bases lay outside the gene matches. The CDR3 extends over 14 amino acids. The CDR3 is CASRPTSGRGELFF. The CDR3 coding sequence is TGTGCCAGCAGGCCAACTAGCGGGAGAGGGGAGCTGTTTTTT.

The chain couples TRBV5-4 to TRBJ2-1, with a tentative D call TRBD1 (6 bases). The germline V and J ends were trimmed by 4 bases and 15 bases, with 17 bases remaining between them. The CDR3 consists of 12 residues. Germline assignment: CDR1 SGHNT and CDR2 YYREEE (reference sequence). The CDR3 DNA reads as TGTGCCAGCAGCCCCGCGGGTGACAGGCGGTTCTTC. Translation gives CASSPAGDRRFF.

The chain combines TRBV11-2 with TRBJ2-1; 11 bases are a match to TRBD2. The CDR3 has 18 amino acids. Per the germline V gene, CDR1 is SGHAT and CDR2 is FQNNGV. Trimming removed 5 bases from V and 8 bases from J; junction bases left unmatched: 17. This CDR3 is CASSKGISGRAKSYEQFF. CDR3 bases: TGTGCCAGCAGCAAGGGAATTAGCGGGAGGGCCAAGAGCTATGAGCAGTTCTTC.

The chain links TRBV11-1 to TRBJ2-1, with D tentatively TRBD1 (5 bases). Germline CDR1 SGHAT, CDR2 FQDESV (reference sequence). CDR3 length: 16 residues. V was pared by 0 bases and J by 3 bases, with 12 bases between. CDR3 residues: CASSLARTTGYNEQFF. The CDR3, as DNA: TGTGCCAGCAGCTTAGCGCGGACAACCGGCTACAATGAGCAGTTCTTC.

CDR3 amino acids: CASSAGQGGLTYNSPLHF. The CDR3, as DNA: TGCGCCAGCAGCGCCGGACAGGGAGGGTTGACCTATAATTCACCCCTCCACTTT. The chain joins TRBV5-1 to TRBJ1-6, with 8 bases lining up with TRBD1. Germline CDR1 reads SGHRS; CDR2 reads YFSETQ. This CDR3 has 18 amino acids. J was trimmed by 2 bases and V by 4 bases; bases with no gene match: 11.

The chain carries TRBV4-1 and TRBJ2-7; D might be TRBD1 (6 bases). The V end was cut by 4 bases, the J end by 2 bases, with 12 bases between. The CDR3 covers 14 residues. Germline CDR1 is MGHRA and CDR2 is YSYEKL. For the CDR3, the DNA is TGCGCCAGCAGCCTCGGGACACTTACCTACGAGCAGTACTTC. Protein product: CASSLGTLTYEQYF.

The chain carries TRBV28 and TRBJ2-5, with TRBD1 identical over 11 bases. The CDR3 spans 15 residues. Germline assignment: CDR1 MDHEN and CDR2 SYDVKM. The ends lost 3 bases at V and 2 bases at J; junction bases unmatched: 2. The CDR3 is CASSFGTGGQETQYF. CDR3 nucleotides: TGTGCCAGCAGTTTCGGGACAGGGGGTCAAGAGACCCAGTACTTC.

The CDR3: CATSRDERETQYF. DNA of the CDR3: TGTGCCACCAGCAGAGATGAGCGAGAGACCCAGTACTTC. This sequence joins TRBV15 and TRBJ2-5; D is uncertain. V was pared by 0 bases and J by 4 bases, with 6 bases between. Germline values: CDR1 LNHNV, CDR2 YYDKDF (reference sequence). There are 13 residues in the CDR3.

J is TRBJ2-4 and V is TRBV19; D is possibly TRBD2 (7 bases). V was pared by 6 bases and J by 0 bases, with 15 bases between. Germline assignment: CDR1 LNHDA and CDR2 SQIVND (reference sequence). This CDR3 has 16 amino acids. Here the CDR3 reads CASSQKGGLAKNIQYF. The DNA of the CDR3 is TGTGCCAGTAGCCAAAAGGGGGGGCTAGCCAAAAACATTCAGTACTTC.

The CDR3 DNA follows: TGCAGCGTTGAAGGGACAATCGATGGCTACACCTTC. This encodes CSVEGTIDGYTF. This chain links TRBV29-1 with TRBJ1-2; weak D call: TRBD1 (5 bases). The CDR3 spans 12 residues. Per the germline V gene, CDR1 is SQVTM and CDR2 is ANQGSEA. V dropped 1 base and J dropped 6 bases, with 9 bases sitting between them.

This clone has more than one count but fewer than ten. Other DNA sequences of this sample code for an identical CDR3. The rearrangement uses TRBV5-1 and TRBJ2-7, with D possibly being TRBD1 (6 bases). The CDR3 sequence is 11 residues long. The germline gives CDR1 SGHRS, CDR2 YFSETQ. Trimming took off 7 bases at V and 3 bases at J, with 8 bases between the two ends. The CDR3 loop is CASSGVYEQYF. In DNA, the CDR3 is TGCGCCAGCTCAGGGGTCTACGAGCAGTACTTC.

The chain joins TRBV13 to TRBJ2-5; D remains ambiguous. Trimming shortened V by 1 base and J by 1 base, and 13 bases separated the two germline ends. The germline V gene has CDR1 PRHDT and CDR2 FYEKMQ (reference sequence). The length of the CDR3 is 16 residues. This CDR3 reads CASSLAAVGIQETQYF. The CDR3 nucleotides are TGTGCCAGCAGCTTAGCAGCAGTCGGAATCCAAGAGACCCAGTACTTC. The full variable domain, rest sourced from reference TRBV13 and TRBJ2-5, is AAGVIQSPRHLIKEKRETATLKCYPIPRHDTVYWYQQGPGQDPQFLISFYEKMQSDKGSIPDRFSAQQFSDYHSELNMSSLELGDSALYFCASSLAAVGIQETQYFGPGTRLLVL.

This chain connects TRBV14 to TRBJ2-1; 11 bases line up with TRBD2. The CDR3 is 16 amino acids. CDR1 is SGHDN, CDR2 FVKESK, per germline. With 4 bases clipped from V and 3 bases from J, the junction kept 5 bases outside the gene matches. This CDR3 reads CASSRTGTSGYNEQFF. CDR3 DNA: TGTGCCAGCAGCCGCACCGGGACTAGCGGCTACAATGAGCAGTTCTTC. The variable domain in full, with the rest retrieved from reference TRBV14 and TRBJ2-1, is EAGVTQFPSHSVIEKGQTVTLRCDPISGHDNLYWYRRVMGKEIKFLLHFVKESKQDESGMPNNRFLAERTGGTYSTLKVQPAELEDSGVYFCASSRTGTSGYNEQFFGPGTRLTVL.

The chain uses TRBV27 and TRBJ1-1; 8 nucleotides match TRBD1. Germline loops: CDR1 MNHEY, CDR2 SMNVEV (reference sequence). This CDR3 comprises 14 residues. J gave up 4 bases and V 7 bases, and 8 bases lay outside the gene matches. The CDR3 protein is CASNFRQGSTEAFF. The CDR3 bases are TGTGCCAGCAACTTCAGACAGGGGAGCACTGAAGCTTTCTTT.

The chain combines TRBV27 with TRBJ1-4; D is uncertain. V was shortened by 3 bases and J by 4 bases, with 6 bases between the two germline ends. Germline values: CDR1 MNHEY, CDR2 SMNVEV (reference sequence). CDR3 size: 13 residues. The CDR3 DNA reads TGTGCCAGCAGTTTCCGGAGTAATGAAAAACTGTTTTTT. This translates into CASSFRSNEKLFF.

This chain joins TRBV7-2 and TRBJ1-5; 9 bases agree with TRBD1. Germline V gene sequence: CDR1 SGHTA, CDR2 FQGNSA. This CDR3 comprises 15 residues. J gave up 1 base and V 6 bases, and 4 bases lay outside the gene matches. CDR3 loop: CASRTGGLSNQPQHF. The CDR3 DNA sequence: TGTGCCAGCAGAACAGGGGGCCTAAGCAATCAGCCCCAGCATTTT.

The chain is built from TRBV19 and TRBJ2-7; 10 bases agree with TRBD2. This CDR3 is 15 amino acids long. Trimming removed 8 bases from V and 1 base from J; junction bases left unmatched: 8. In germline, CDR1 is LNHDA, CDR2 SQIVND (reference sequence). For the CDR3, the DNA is TGTGCCAGTCGGTCCGGGACTAGCGCTTCCTACGAGCAGTACTTC. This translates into CASRSGTSASYEQYF.

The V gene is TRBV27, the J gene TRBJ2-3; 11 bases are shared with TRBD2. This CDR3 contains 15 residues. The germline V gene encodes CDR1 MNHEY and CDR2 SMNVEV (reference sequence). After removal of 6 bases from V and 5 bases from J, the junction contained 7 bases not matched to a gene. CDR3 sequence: CASRSLAGAGDTQYF. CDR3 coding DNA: TGTGCCAGCAGGTCACTAGCGGGAGCTGGAGATACGCAGTATTTT.

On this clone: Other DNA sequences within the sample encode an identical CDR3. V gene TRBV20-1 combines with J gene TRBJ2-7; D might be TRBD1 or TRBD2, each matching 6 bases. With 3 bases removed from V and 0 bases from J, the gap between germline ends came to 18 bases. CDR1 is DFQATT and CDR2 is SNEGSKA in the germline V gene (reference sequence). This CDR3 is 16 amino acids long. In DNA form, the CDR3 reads TGCAGTGCTAGTGACTCGGGGGCAGCGAGCTCCTACGAGCAGTACTTC. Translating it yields CSASDSGAASSYEQYF.

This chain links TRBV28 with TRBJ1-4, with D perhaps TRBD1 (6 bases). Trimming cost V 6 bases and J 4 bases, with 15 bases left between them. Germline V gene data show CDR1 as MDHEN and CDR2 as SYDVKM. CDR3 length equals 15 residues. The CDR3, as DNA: TGTGCCAGCAGGGGGGCACCCCCCTATAATGAAAAACTGTTTTTT. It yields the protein CASRGAPPYNEKLFF. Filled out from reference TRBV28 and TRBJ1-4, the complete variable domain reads DVKVTQSSRYLVKRTGEKVFLECVQDMDHENMFWYRQDPGLGLRLIYFSYDVKMKEKGDIPEGYSVSREKKERFSLILESASTNQTSMYLCASRGAPPYNEKLFFGSGTQLSVL.